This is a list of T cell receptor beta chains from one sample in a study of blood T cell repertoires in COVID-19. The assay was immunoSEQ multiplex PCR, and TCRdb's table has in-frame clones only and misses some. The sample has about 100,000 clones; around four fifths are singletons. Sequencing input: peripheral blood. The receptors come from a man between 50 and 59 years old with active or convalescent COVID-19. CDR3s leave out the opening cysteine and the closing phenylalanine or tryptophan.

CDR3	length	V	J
ASSVPGSDTQY	11	TRBV9	TRBJ2-3
ASSLTGPTQGAKNIQY	16	TRBV7-3	TRBJ2-4
ATSDLGGADTGELF	14	TRBV24-1	TRBJ2-2
ASSQGGEMNTEAF	13	TRBV3-1/TRBV3-2	TRBJ1-1
ASSLWDTPYGYT	12	TRBV14	TRBJ1-2
ASGGLAGTDTQY	12	TRBV10-2	TRBJ2-3
ATESGGPQH	9	TRBV19	TRBJ1-5
ASRRQGPSNQPQH	13	TRBV28	TRBJ1-5
ASSRLAGVTGELF	13	TRBV6-4	TRBJ2-2
AWSPPGQGISTGELF	15	TRBV30	TRBJ2-2
ASSRGTGGFEAF	12	TRBV5-4	TRBJ1-1
ASKAGERYEQY	11	TRBV4-2	TRBJ2-7
ASSPVDSYEQY	11	TRBV7-9	TRBJ2-7
ASSLGLDLPYEQY	13	TRBV7-9	TRBJ2-7
ASSLLGLAGNTDTQY	15	TRBV5-6	TRBJ2-3
ASSHLWAGENSPLH	14	TRBV3-1/TRBV3-2	TRBJ1-6
SVESVPWGRLF	11	TRBV29-1	TRBJ1-4
ASSSGAGTSDTDTQY	15	TRBV11-3	TRBJ2-3
ASSPQVGNQPQH	12	TRBV3-1/TRBV3-2	TRBJ1-5
ASRPDRTLNYGYT	13	TRBV27	TRBJ1-2
ASGQGAEKLF	10	TRBV6-6	TRBJ1-4